One and the same sample provided the 2 T cell receptor beta chains below, sequenced in a study of blood T cell repertoires in COVID-19. Clones were sequenced by immunoSEQ multiplex PCR, and TCRdb holds only the in-frame ones, with some missing. The data contain roughly 71,000 clones, 86% of them seen just once; the ten biggest clones take up just under 2%. The sequenced sample was peripheral blood. Receptor source: a man younger than 45 with acute or convalescent COVID-19.

The chain has TRBV5-8 and TRBJ1-2; TRBD1 aligns across 10 bases. The CDR3 is 15 amino acids. The germline V gene encodes CDR1 SGHTS and CDR2 YDEGEE. V trimming: 4 bases; J trimming: 7 bases; junction bases outside the gene matches: 10. DNA for the CDR3: TGTGCCAGCAGCCTGAGGACAGGGGGGAACCCTGGCTACACCTTC. Translated, it gives CASSLRTGGNPGYTF.

The sample holds one count of this clone. The chain carries TRBV7-3 and TRBJ2-1; the match to TRBD1 covers 7 bases. Germline V gene sequence: CDR1 SGHTA, CDR2 FQGTGA. Trimming took 4 bases from V and 13 from J; bases not matched to a gene: 4. This CDR3 region has 11 residues. CDR3 residues: CASSSGTVQFF. CDR3 DNA: TGTGCCAGCAGCTCTGGGACAGTACAGTTCTTC. The variable domain in full, with the rest retrieved from reference TRBV7-3 and TRBJ2-1, is GAGVSQTPSNKVTEKGKYVELRCDPISGHTALYWYRQSLGQGPEFLIYFQGTGAADDSGLPNDRFFAVRPEGSVSTLKIQRTERGDSAVYLCASSSGTVQFFGPGTRLTVL.